This TCR beta chain was found in a study of OX40 agonist ivuxolimab in advanced cancers. Whole-study context: All patients had ivuxolimab intravenously every 2 weeks at 0.01 to 10 mg/kg. Eligibility rules accepted prior anti-PD-1, anti-PD-L1 or anti-CTLA-4 therapy, and 30% to 40% had some.

Findings of the study overall: Some patients who did not respond also had low normalized T-cell clonal expansion.

Germline CDR1 is MNHEY and CDR2 is SVGAGI. The ends were cut back, 1 base at V and 11 bases at J, with 8 bases in the middle. This CDR3 contains 11 residues. TCRdb's copy holds only in-frame clones and misses some; the assay was immunoSEQ multiplex PCR. The sample yields fewer than 45,000 clones, 74% seen once. As for this clone: The antigen is undetermined.

This TCR came from an adult with an advanced solid tumor such as melanoma, head and neck, liver or kidney cancer. V usage is TRBV6-5 and J usage is TRBJ1-1; a weak D match, TRBD1 (6 bases). The sequences come from CD4+ or CD8+ T cells sorted from blood, collected in a trial of the OX40 agonist ivuxolimab. CDR3 coding DNA: TGTGCCAGCAGTTACTACAGGGAGGCTTTCTTT. Its protein is CASSYYREAFF.